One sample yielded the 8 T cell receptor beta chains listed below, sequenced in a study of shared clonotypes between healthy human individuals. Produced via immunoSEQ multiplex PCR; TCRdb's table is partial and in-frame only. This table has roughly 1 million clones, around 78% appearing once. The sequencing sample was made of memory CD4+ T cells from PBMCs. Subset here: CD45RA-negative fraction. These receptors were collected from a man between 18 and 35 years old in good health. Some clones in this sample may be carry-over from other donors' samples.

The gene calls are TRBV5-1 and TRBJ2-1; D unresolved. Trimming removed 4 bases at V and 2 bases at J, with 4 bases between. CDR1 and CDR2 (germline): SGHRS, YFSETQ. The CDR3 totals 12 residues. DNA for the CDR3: TGCGCCAGCAGCCAGACCTACAATGAGCAGTTCTTC. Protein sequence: CASSQTYNEQFF.

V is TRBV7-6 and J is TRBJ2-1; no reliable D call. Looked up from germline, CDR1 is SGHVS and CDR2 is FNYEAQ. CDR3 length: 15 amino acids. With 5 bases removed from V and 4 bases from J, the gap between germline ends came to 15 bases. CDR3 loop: CASSTRFRGYNEQFF. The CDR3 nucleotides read TGTGCCAGCAGCACCAGGTTTCGTGGTTACAATGAGCAGTTCTTC.

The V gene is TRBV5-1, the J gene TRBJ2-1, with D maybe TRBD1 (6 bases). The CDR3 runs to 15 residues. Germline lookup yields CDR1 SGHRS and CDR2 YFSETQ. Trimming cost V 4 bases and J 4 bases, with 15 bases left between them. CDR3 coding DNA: TGCGCCAGCAGCGCAACAGGGCCGGCATACAATGAGCAGTTCTTC. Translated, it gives CASSATGPAYNEQFF.

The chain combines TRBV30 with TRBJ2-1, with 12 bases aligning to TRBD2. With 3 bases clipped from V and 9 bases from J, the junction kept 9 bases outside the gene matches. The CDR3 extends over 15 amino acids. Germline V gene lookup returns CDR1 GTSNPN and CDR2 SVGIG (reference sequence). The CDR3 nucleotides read TGTGCCTGGAGCACATCTAGCGGGAGGGCTGGTGAGCAGTTCTTC. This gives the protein CAWSTSSGRAGEQFF. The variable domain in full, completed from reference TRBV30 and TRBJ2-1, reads SQTIHQWPATLVQPVGSPLSLECTVEGTSNPNLYWYRQAAGRGLQLLFYSVGIGQISSEVPQNLSASRPQDRQFILSSKKLLLSDSGFYLCAWSTSSGRAGEQFFGPGTRLTVL.

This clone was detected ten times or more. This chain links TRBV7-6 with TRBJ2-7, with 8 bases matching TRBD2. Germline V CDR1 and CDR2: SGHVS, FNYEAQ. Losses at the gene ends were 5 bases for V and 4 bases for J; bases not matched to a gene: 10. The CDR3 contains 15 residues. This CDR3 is CASSLTTSGSYEQYF. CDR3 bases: TGTGCCAGCAGCCTAACCACCAGCGGGAGTTACGAGCAGTACTTC.

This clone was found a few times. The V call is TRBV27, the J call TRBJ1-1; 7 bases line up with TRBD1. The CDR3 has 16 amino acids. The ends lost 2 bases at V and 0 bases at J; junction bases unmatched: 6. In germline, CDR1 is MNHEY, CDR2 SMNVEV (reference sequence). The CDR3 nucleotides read TGTGCCAGCAGTTTAACAGGGGCCCGGATGAACACTGAAGCTTTCTTT. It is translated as CASSLTGARMNTEAFF.

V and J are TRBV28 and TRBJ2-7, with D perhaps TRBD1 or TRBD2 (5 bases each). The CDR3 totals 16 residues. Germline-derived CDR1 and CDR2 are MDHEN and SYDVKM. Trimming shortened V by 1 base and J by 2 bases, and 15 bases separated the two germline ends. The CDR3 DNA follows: TGTGCCAGCAGTTTATTAATGGGGGTCCTAGCCTACGAGCAGTACTTC. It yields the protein CASSLLMGVLAYEQYF.

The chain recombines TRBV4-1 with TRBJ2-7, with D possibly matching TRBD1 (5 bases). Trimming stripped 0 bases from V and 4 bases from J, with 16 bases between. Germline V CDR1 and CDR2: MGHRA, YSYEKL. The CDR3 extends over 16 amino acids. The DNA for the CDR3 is TGCGCCAGCAGCCAAGATACTCAGAGACAGATTTACGAGCAGTACTTC. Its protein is CASSQDTQRQIYEQYF.